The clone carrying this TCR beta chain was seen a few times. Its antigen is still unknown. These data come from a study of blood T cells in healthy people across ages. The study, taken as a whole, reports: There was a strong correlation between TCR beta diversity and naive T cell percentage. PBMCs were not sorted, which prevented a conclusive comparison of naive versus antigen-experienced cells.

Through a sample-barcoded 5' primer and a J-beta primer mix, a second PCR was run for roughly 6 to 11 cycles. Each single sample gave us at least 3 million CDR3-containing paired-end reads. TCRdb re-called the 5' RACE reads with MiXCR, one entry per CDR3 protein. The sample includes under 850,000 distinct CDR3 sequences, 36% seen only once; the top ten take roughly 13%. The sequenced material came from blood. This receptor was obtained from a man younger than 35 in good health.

The CDR3 is CASSRQGRRVGPYEQYF. The DNA for the CDR3 is TGTGCCAGCAGTCGCCAGGGACGGCGCGTTGGCCCCTACGAGCAGTACTTC. The chain is built from TRBV12-3 or TRBV12-4 and TRBJ2-7, with D tentatively TRBD1 or TRBD2 (5 bases each). The germline V and J ends were trimmed by 5 bases and 2 bases, with 22 bases remaining between them. CDR3 length equals 17 residues.